The sequence of this T cell receptor beta chain was determined in a study of blood T cell repertoires in COVID-19. Some clones are missing from TCRdb's copy, which holds only in-frame ones; the method was immunoSEQ multiplex PCR. This repertoire shows 390,000 or so clones, approximately 90% found once; its top ten account for around 1%. On this clone itself: The junction departs from germline at one end; a sequencing error may be responsible.

CDR1 and CDR2 (germline): MNHEY, SVGAGI. CDR3 size: 15 residues. The gene calls are TRBV6-5 and TRBJ1-1; 7 positions match TRBD1. The sample was PBMCs or T cells enriched from blood (not recorded which). This sequence originates from a man aged 18 to 29 who had recovered from COVID-19. DNA for the CDR3: TGTGCCAGCAGTACCGGACAGGTTATGAACACTGCAGCTTTCTTT. Residues: CASSTGQVMNTAAFF.